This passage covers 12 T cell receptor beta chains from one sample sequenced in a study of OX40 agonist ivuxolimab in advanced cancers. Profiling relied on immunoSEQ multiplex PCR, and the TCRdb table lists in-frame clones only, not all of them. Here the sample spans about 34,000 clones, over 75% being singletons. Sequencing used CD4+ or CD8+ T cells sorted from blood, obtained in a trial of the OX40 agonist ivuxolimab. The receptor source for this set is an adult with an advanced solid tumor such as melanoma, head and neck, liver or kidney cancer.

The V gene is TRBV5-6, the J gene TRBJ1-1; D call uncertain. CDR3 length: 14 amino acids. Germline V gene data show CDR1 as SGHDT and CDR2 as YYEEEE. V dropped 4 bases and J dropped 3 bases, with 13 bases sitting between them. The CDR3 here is CASSQLARDTEAFF. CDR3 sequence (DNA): TGTGCCAGCAGCCAGTTAGCCAGAGACACTGAAGCTTTCTTT.

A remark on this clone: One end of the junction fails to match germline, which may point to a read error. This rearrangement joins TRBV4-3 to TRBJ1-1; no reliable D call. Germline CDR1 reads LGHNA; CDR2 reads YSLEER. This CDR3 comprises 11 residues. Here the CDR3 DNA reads TGCGCCAGCAGCCAAGATTTTGAGAAGAGATTT. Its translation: CASSQDFEKRF.

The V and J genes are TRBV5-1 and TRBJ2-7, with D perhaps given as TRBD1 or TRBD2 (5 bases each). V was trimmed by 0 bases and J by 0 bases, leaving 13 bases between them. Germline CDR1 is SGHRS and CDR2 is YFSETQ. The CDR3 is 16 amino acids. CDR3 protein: CASSLDRDPSSYEQYF. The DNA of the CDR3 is TGCGCCAGCAGCTTGGATCGGGACCCCAGCTCCTACGAGCAGTACTTC.

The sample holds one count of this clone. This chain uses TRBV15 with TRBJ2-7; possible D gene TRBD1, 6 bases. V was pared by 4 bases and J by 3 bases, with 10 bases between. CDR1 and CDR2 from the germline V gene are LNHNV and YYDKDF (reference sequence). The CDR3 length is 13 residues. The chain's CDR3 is CATSNLQGYEQYF. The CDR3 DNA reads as TGTGCCACCAGCAACTTACAGGGCTACGAGCAGTACTTC.

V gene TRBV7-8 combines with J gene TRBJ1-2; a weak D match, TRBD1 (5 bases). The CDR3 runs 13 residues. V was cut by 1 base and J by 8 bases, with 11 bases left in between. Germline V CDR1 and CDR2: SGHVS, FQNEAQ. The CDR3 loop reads CASSLEDYRGYTF. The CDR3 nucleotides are TGTGCCAGCAGCTTAGAGGACTACAGGGGCTACACCTTC.

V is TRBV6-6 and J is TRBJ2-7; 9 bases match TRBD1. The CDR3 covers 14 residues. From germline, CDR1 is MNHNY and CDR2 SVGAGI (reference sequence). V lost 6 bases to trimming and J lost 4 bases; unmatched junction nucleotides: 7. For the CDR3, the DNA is TGTGCCAGCAGCGTGGGACAGGGAGGTTACGAGCAGTACTTC. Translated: CASSVGQGGYEQYF.

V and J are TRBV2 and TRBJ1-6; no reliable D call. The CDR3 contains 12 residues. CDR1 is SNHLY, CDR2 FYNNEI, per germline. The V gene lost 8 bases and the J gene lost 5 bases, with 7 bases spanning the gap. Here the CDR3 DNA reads TGTGCCAGCCGAGAAAATAATTCACCCCTCCACTTT. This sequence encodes CASRENNSPLHF. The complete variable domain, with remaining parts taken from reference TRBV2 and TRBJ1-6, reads EPEVTQTPSHQVTQMGQEVILRCVPISNHLYFYWYRQILGQKVEFLVSFYNNEISEKSEIFDDQFSVERPDGSNFTLKIRSTKLEDSAMYFCASRENNSPLHFGNGTRLTVT.

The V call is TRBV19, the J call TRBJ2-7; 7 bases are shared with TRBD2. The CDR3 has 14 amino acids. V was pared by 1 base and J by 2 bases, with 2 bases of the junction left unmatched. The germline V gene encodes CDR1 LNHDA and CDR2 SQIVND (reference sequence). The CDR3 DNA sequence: TGTGCCAGTAGTATAGGGGGGGGAACCTACGAGCAGTACTTC. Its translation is CASSIGGGTYEQYF. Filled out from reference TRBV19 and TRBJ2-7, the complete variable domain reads DGGITQSPKYLFRKEGQNVTLSCEQNLNHDAMYWYRQDPGQGLRLIYYSQIVNDFQKGDIAEGYSVSREKKESFPLTVTSAQKNPTAFYLCASSIGGGTYEQYFGPGTRLTVT.

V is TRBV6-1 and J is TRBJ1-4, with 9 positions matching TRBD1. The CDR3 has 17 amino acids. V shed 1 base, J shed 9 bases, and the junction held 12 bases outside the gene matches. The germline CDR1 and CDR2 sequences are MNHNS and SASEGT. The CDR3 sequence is CASSEGAVNRGQKKLFF. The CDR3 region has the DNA TGTGCCAGCAGTGAAGGGGCCGTGAACAGGGGGCAAAAAAAACTGTTTTTT.

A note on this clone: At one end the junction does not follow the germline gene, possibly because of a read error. This CDR3 is CAISEGGLGLNEQFF. Written as DNA, the CDR3 is TGTGCCATCAGTGAGGGGGGGCTTGGCCTTAATGAGCAGTTCTTC. The chain links TRBV6-1 to TRBJ2-1; the D gene is possibly TRBD2 (7 bases). The germline CDR1 and CDR2 sequences are MNHNS and SASEGT. CDR3 size: 15 residues.

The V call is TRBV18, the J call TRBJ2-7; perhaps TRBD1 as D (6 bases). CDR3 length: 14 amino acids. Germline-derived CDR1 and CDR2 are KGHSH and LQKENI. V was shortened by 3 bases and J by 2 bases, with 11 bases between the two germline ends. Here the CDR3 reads CASSPSGVPYEQYF. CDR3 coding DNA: TGTGCCAGCTCACCCTCAGGGGTCCCCTACGAGCAGTACTTC.

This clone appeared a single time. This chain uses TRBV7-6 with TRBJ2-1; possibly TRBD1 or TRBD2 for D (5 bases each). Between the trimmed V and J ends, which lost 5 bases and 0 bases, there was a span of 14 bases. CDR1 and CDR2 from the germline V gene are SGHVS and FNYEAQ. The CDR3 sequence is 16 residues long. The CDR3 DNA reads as TGTGCCAGCAGCGCGAACCGGGACCTCTCCTACAATGAGCAGTTCTTC. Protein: CASSANRDLSYNEQFF.